This T cell receptor beta chain came from a study of shared clonotypes between healthy human individuals. Whole-study results and caveats: Memory subsets generally showed smaller estimated richness than naive subsets did.

The CDR3 has 16 amino acids. Trimming took 4 bases from V and 8 from J, leaving 23 bases between them. CDR1 and CDR2 from the germline V gene are MNHNS and SASEGT. About this clone: The antigen is not known.

Both subsets, CD45RA+ naive and CD45RA-negative memory, were split from the CD4+ cells. For sorted subsets, 200 ng DNA per replicate equaled 30,000 or so T cell genomes. Authors' methods: There were no quality scores in the junction-only immunoSEQ sequences, so filtering differed. Clones were sequenced by immunoSEQ multiplex PCR, and TCRdb holds only the in-frame ones, with some missing. The D gene and trimming were derived from the DNA, and the V and J assignments and clone size from that table. The sample lists over a million clones, roughly 80% seen once, with about 1.4% in the top ten. This TCR was sampled from a man aged 18-30 years in good health. The chain carries TRBV6-1 and TRBJ1-2; D unresolved. Sequencing used memory CD4+ T cells sorted from blood. Regarding subset: CD45RA-negative fraction. The CDR3: CASSALNPRLDGGYTF. Written as DNA, the CDR3 is TGTGCCAGCAGTGCCCTCAATCCGCGGCTCGACGGGGGCTACACCTTC.